The text below deals with one T cell receptor beta chain. Its antigen is unknown. The ends lost 1 base at V and 2 bases at J; junction bases unmatched: 5. The CDR3 contains 15 residues. Looked up from germline, CDR1 is SEHNR and CDR2 is FQNEAQ (reference sequence). Profiling relied on immunoSEQ multiplex PCR, and the TCRdb table lists in-frame clones only, not all of them. The data hold some 240,000 clones, with roughly 80% observed a single time. These data come from a study of Tregs in tolerant kidney transplant recipients. Study-wide results and limits: Few patients were studied, so findings need validation in larger groups.

CD4+CD25+CD127- Tregs, CD4+CD25- non-Tregs, CD4 and CD8 cells were sorted. This receptor was obtained from a human donor in good health. Sequences were obtained from CD4+ T cells from blood. The chain links TRBV7-9 to TRBJ2-7, with 7 bases matching TRBD2. CDR3 protein: CASSLVAGVAYEQYF. The CDR3 coding sequence is TGTGCCAGCAGCTTAGTTGCGGGGGTTGCCTACGAGCAGTACTTC.